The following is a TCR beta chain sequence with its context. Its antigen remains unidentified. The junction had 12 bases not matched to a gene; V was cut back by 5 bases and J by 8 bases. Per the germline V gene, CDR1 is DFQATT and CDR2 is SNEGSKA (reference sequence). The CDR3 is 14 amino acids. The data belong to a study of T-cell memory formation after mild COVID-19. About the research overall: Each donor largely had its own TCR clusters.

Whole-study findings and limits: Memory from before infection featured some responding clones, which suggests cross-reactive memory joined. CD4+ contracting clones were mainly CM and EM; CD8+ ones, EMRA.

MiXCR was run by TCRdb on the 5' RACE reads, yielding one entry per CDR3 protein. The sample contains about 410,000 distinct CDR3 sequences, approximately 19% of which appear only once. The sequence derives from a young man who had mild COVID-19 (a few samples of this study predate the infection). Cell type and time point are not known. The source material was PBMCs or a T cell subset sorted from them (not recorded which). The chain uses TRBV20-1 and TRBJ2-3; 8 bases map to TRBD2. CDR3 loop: CSAGATSGLGTQYF. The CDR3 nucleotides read TGCAGTGCTGGCGCTACTAGCGGACTGGGTACGCAGTATTTT.